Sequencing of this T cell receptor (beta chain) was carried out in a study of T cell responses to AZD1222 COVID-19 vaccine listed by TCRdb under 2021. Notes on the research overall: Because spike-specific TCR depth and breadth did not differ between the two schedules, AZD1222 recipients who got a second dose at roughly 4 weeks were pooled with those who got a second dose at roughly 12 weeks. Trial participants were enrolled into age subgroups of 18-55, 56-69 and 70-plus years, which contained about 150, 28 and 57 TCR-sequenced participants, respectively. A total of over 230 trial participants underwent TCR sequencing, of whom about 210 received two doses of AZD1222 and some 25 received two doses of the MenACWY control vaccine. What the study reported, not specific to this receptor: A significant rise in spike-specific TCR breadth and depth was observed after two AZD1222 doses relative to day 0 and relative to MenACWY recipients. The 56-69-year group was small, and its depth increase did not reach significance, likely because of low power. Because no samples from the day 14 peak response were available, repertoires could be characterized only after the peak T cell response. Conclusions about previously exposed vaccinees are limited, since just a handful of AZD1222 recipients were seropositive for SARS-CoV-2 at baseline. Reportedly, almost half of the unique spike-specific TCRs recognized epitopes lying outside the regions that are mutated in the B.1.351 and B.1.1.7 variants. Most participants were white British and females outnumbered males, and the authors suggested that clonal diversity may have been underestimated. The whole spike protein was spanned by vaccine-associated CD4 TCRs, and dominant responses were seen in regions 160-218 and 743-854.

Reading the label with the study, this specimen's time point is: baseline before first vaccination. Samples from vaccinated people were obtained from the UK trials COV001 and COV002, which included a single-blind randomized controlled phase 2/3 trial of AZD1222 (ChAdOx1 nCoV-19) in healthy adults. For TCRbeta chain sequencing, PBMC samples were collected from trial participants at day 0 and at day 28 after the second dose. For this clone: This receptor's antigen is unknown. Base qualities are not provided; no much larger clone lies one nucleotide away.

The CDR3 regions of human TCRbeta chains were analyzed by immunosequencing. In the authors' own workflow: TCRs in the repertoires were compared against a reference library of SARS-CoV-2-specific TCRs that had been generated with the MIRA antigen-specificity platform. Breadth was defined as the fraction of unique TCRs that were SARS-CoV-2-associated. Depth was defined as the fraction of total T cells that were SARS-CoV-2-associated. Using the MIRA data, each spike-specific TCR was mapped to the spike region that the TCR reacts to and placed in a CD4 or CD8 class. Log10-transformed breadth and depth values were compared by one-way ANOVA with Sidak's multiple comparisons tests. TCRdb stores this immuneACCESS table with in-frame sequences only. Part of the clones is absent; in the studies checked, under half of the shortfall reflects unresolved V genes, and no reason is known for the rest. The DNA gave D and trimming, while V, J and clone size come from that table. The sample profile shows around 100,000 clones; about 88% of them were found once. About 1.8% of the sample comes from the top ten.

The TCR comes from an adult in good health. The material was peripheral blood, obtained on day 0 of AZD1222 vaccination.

The DNA sequence follows: TGTGCCAGTAGTCGAGAAACGACATATGCTAACTATGGCTACACCTTC. Translated, this gives CASSRETTYANYGYTF. Here the chain combines TRBV19 and TRBJ1-2, with the identity of the D gene unclear. Between the V and J ends, shortened by 5 bases and 0 bases respectively, the junction contains 16 bases. The CDR3 sequence holds 16 residues, the cysteine and phenylalanine included. Only the CDR3 DNA stays, 48 bases, in frame from base 1. CDR1 and CDR2 (LNHDA, SQIVND) derive from the germline V gene (reference sequence).